These T cell receptor beta chains were read from a single sample in a study of T-cell memory formation after mild COVID-19. TCRdb passed the 5' RACE reads through MiXCR, listing each CDR3 protein once. The data show 350,000 or so distinct CDR3 sequences, 13% seen once. Sequencing was done on a sample of PBMCs or a T cell subset sorted from them (not recorded which). These TCRs come from a young man who had mild COVID-19 (a few samples of this study predate the infection). Cell type and time point are not known. Each CDR3 is given with its conserved first and last residue. The D gene is left open where the match is weak.

V	D	J	CDR3
TRBV3-1	-	TRBJ1-2	CASSQDQGILMGYTF
TRBV19	TRBD1	TRBJ1-1	CATRRGPTVVGTEAFF
TRBV4-2	TRBD1	TRBJ2-1	CASSHQGARYNEQFF
TRBV7-8	-	TRBJ2-5	CASPKRTGTYQETQYF
TRBV5-1	TRBD2	TRBJ2-3	CASSLAGLAGSTDTQYF
TRBV12-3/TRBV12-4	-	TRBJ2-5	CASSLWGSETQYF
TRBV5-8	-	TRBJ1-5	CASSGGGGHNQPQHF
TRBV10-3	TRBD1	TRBJ1-2	CAISGGQDYGYTF
TRBV5-1	TRBD1	TRBJ1-5	CASSPWGQGNQPQHF
TRBV7-7	-	TRBJ2-5	CASSLLGKQETQYF
TRBV10-3	TRBD1	TRBJ1-2	CAISGPGTGEEGYTF
TRBV9	-	TRBJ2-3	CASSVVGGLPTDTQYF
TRBV20-1	-	TRBJ2-1	CSASTPGSGNYNEQFF
TRBV4-1	-	TRBJ1-1	CASSQERVNTEAFF
TRBV5-1	-	TRBJ1-1	CASREGGAGTEAFF
TRBV28	-	TRBJ2-5	CASIRGGTFQETQYF